The 27 T cell receptor beta chains given below trace back to one sample, sequenced in a study of regulatory T cells in long-lasting Graves disease (dated by TCRdb to the early 2020s). Library prep was done by multiplex PCR. The sequencer listed for this sample is Illumina HiSeq 4000. To build TCR beta libraries, CDR3 regions were amplified by Arm-PCR using iRepertoire HTBI primers. The raw public reads went through TCRdb reprocessing: fastp at Q25, MiXCR clone calling, in-frame beta chains kept. Every entry covers one CDR3 protein and lists the most common genes and DNA from its rows. This sample is represented by over 300,000 distinct CDR3 sequences; around a sixth of them were singletons. The biggest ten clones account for 20% to 25% of the sample. Explained via the paper, the time point label denotes: newly diagnosed GD, antithyroid drugs for less than 3 months. RNA was extracted from PBMCs in TRIzol for both TCR sequencing and RNA sequencing.

Sequences were derived from peripheral blood mononuclear cells (PBMCs), sampled at new diagnosis, from a patient treated with antithyroid drugs. The source of these receptors is a female donor with Graves disease.

CDR3 amino acids: CASSPGTDPSNTEAFF. The CDR3 bases are TGTGCCAGCTCACCCGGGACAGACCCCTCCAACACTGAAGCTTTCTTT. The chain has TRBV18 and TRBJ1-1, with TRBD1 matching 7 bases. CDR1 is KGHSH and CDR2 is LQKENI in the germline V gene. The CDR3 sequence is 16 residues long. The V gene end was trimmed by 3 bases and the J gene end by 2 bases; junction bases not matched to a gene: 9. The full variable domain, completed using reference TRBV18 and TRBJ1-1, is NAGVMQNPRHLVRRRGQEARLRCSPMKGHSHVYWYRQLPEEGLKFMVYLQKENIIDESGMPKERFSAEFPKEGPSILRIQQVVRGDSAAYFCASSPGTDPSNTEAFFGQGTRLTVV.

This clonotype showed up many times. This sequence joins TRBV6-2 or TRBV6-3 and TRBJ1-3; D unresolved. The CDR3 spans 17 residues. In germline, CDR1 is MNHEY, CDR2 SVGEGT. Trimming stripped 3 bases from V and 0 bases from J, with 15 bases between. CDR3 in amino acids: CASSYSNGASSGNTIYF. The CDR3 bases are TGTGCCAGCAGTTATTCGAACGGAGCGAGCTCTGGAAACACCATATATTTT.

At least ten counts were recorded for this clonotype. The CDR3 sequence is CASSLRALGRPEAFF. The CDR3 DNA reads TGTGCCAGCAGCCTACGGGCCCTCGGTCGGCCTGAAGCTTTCTTT. V and J are TRBV3-1 and TRBJ1-1, with unresolved D. Germline lookup yields CDR1 LGHDT and CDR2 YNNKEL (reference sequence). The germline V and J ends were trimmed by 4 bases and 6 bases, with 18 bases remaining between them. The CDR3 covers 15 residues.

The chain links TRBV29-1 to TRBJ2-1; weak D call: TRBD1 (6 bases). CDR1 and CDR2 (germline): SQVTM, ANQGSEA. CDR3 length equals 13 residues. Deletions cut 6 bases from V and 3 bases from J, with 12 bases between. The CDR3 DNA follows: TGCAGCGTAAAACCGGGACACTACAATGAGCAGTTCTTC. This codes for CSVKPGHYNEQFF.

V is TRBV10-3 and J is TRBJ1-1; D might be TRBD1 (6 bases). This CDR3 has 16 residues. Germline V gene lookup returns CDR1 ENHRY and CDR2 SYGVKD. The V end was cut by 0 bases, the J end by 4 bases, with 15 bases between. The CDR3 nucleotides read TGTGCCATCAGTGAGTCGGAGCAGAGAGGGGGCACTGAAGCTTTCTTT. The encoded protein is CAISESEQRGGTEAFF.

This clonotype appeared many times. The chain links TRBV5-6 to TRBJ2-2; maybe TRBD2 (6 bases). Germline V lookup: CDR1 SGHDT, CDR2 YYEEEE. This CDR3 has 16 amino acids. Between the trimmed V and J ends, which lost 4 bases and 9 bases, there was a span of 22 bases. CDR3 nucleotides: TGTGCCAGCAGCAAGCTAGCCGGGACTCCCTACCGGGAGCTGTTTTTT. Its translation is CASSKLAGTPYRELFF.

At least ten counts were recorded for this clonotype. The chain combines TRBV12-3 or TRBV12-4 with TRBJ1-1; D is undetermined. Trimming pared 3 bases from V and 10 bases from J, leaving 9 bases between. CDR3 length equals 11 residues. The CDR3 bases are TGTGCCAGCAGTTTCTCCGGTCGAGCTTTCTTT. Its translation: CASSFSGRAFF.

This clonotype was seen many times. The chain combines TRBV12-3 or TRBV12-4 with TRBJ1-1; D is unresolved. V was trimmed by 6 bases and J by 5 bases, leaving 19 bases between them. The CDR3 is 15 amino acids. DNA for the CDR3: TGTGCCAGCAGCGCGGCGGGCTCCCTGGGTACTGAAGCTTTCTTT. It yields the protein CASSAAGSLGTEAFF.

This clonotype appeared a few times. The chain combines TRBV7-8 with TRBJ2-2, with D possibly matching TRBD2 (6 bases). Germline V gene lookup returns CDR1 SGHVS and CDR2 FQNEAQ. This CDR3 contains 16 residues. V was shortened by 5 bases and J by 7 bases, with 20 bases between the two germline ends. CDR3 protein: CASSVLRQLEGGELFF. In nucleotides, the CDR3 is TGTGCCAGCAGCGTACTCAGACAGCTGGAGGGCGGGGAGCTGTTTTTT.

This clonotype was seen ten or more times. The chain recombines TRBV7-9 with TRBJ2-3; 10 nucleotides agree with TRBD2. Trimming cost V 5 bases and J 4 bases; bases outside gene matches: 9. This CDR3 is built from 16 residues. Germline CDR1 reads SEHNR; CDR2 reads FQNEAQ (reference sequence). CDR3 in amino acids: CASSEAAGGPADTQYF. The DNA of the CDR3 is TGTGCCAGCAGCGAAGCAGCGGGAGGGCCCGCAGATACGCAGTATTTT.

This chain uses TRBV7-3 with TRBJ1-5; D remains ambiguous. CDR1 SGHTA and CDR2 FQGTGA come from the germline V gene. Trimming removed 1 base from V and 6 bases from J, with 13 bases in between. The CDR3 spans 15 residues. CDR3 region: CASSLSTGSGQPQHF. The CDR3 DNA reads as TGTGCCAGCAGCTTAAGTACCGGGTCGGGTCAGCCCCAGCATTTT.

The J gene is TRBJ2-2, the V gene TRBV5-4, with a possible D match to TRBD2 (5 bases). This CDR3 is built from 16 residues. V was shortened by 1 base and J by 6 bases, with 16 bases between the two germline ends. Germline V gene data show CDR1 as SGHNT and CDR2 as YYREEE (reference sequence). CDR3 bases: TGTGCCAGCAGCTTGCCGAACGGGGAAAAGCCCGGGGAGCTGTTTTTT. This sequence encodes CASSLPNGEKPGELFF.

This clonotype has a count of ten or more. This chain uses TRBV24-1 with TRBJ1-5; D is possibly TRBD1 (5 bases). V gave up 2 bases and J gave up 3 bases, with 13 bases separating them. The CDR3 is 16 residues long. Germline CDR1 KGHDR, CDR2 SFDVKD. The CDR3 loop reads CATSDSLGQPNQPQHF. The DNA of the CDR3 is TGTGCCACCAGTGATTCCCTAGGACAACCCAATCAGCCCCAGCATTTT.

This clonotype appeared a few times. The J gene is TRBJ1-4, the V gene TRBV11-2, with D possibly being TRBD1 (5 bases). Trimming cost V 5 bases and J 0 bases, with 13 bases left between them. This CDR3 contains 16 residues. The germline CDR1 and CDR2 sequences are SGHAT and FQNNGV. The CDR3: CASSPSTGPTNEKLFF. For the CDR3, the DNA is TGTGCCAGCAGCCCATCCACGGGACCAACTAATGAAAAACTGTTTTTT. Looking up the rest from reference TRBV11-2 and TRBJ1-4 gives the full variable domain: EAGVAQSPRYKIIEKRQSVAFWCNPISGHATLYWYQQILGQGPKLLIQFQNNGVVDDSQLPKDRFSAERLKGVDSTLKIQPAKLEDSAVYLCASSPSTGPTNEKLFFGSGTQLSVL.

This clonotype was recorded at least ten times. The chain carries TRBV6-2 or TRBV6-3 and TRBJ1-2, with 8 bases aligning to TRBD1. In germline, CDR1 is MNHEY, CDR2 SVGEGT. V trimming: 0 bases; J trimming: 3 bases; junction bases outside the gene matches: 6. The CDR3 runs to 16 residues. In DNA, the CDR3 is TGTGCCAGCAGTTACTCGTCGGGACAGGTCCACTATGGCTACACCTTC. Its protein product is CASSYSSGQVHYGYTF.

This clonotype appeared many times. It may be a read error: a sequence one base away is much more abundant. This chain connects TRBV30 to TRBJ2-3, with D maybe TRBD1 (5 bases). The CDR3 runs to 11 residues. Per germline, CDR1 GTSNPN and CDR2 SVGIG (reference sequence). Trimming took 3 bases from V and 4 from J, leaving 5 bases between them. CDR3 amino acids: CAWRGADTQYF. The CDR3 DNA reads as TGTGCCTGGAGAGGGGCAGATACGCAGTATTTT.

The chain recombines TRBV12-3 or TRBV12-4 with TRBJ2-3; 10 bases map to TRBD2. Trimming took 5 bases from V and 8 from J; bases not matched to a gene: 10. The CDR3 is 15 amino acids. Here the CDR3 reads CASSLSGGPVGTQYF. The CDR3 DNA reads TGTGCCAGCAGTCTTAGCGGGGGGCCAGTTGGTACGCAGTATTTT.

The V gene is TRBV6-2 or TRBV6-3, the J gene TRBJ1-5; 7 nucleotides line up with TRBD1. The CDR3 totals 15 residues. Per the germline V gene, CDR1 is MNHEY and CDR2 is SVGEGT. V gave up 6 bases and J gave up 4 bases; unmatched junction bases: 9. In DNA, the CDR3 is TGTGCCAGCAGCCACGACAGGGATCTGAATCAGCCCCAGCATTTT. Translating it yields CASSHDRDLNQPQHF.

At least ten counts were recorded for this clonotype. This sequence joins TRBV7-2 and TRBJ2-3; D gene unclear. V was pared by 1 base and J by 6 bases, with 11 bases between. The germline V gene encodes CDR1 SGHTA and CDR2 FQGNSA. There are 14 residues in the CDR3. CDR3 residues: CASSLGLDGDTQYF. DNA for the CDR3: TGTGCCAGCAGCTTAGGATTGGACGGGGATACGCAGTATTTT. The full variable domain, completed using reference TRBV7-2 and TRBJ2-3, is GAGVSQSPSNKVTEKGKDVELRCDPISGHTALYWYRQSLGQGLEFLIYFQGNSAPDKSGLPSDRFSAERTGGSVSTLTIQRTQQEDSAVYLCASSLGLDGDTQYFGPGTRLTVL.

The DNA for the CDR3 is TGTGCCAGCAGCTCAAGAGGCGGTTTCCTCTATGGCTACACCTTC. It is translated as CASSSRGGFLYGYTF. The J gene is TRBJ1-2, the V gene TRBV5-4; D remains ambiguous. V lost 3 bases, J lost 4 bases, and 16 bases lay in between. The CDR3 runs to 15 residues. Germline assignment: CDR1 SGHNT and CDR2 YYREEE (reference sequence).

This clonotype showed up many times. This chain connects TRBV5-6 to TRBJ1-5, with 7 positions matching TRBD1. After removal of 2 bases from V and 0 bases from J, the junction contained 5 bases not matched to a gene. The CDR3 contains 16 residues. The V gene's germline CDR1 is SGHDT and CDR2 YYEEEE. CDR3 bases: TGTGCCAGCAGCTTAACAGGGGACTATAGCAATCAGCCCCAGCATTTT. Its translation is CASSLTGDYSNQPQHF.

This clonotype was counted many times. The J gene is TRBJ2-5, the V gene TRBV28; 8 bases line up with TRBD2. The V gene end was trimmed by 4 bases and the J gene end by 4 bases; junction bases not matched to a gene: 8. CDR3 length equals 15 residues. The germline CDR1 and CDR2 sequences are MDHEN and SYDVKM. The CDR3 sequence: CASSWSGSQGETQYF. The DNA of the CDR3 is TGTGCCAGCAGTTGGAGCGGGAGTCAAGGAGAGACCCAGTACTTC.

There are many counts of this clonotype. The chain is built from TRBV20-1 and TRBJ2-2; the D gene is possibly TRBD2 (6 bases). The CDR3 has 14 residues. Germline CDR1 and CDR2: DFQATT and SNEGSKA (reference sequence). Trimming shortened V by 6 bases and J by 1 base, and 12 bases separated the two germline ends. CDR3 sequence reads: CSAAGTRNTGELFF. DNA for the CDR3: TGCAGTGCCGCCGGGACTCGGAACACCGGGGAGCTGTTTTTT.

The chain employs TRBV28 and TRBJ2-2; 8 bases agree with TRBD2. The CDR3 is made up of 16 amino acids. Germline loops: CDR1 MDHEN, CDR2 SYDVKM. V gave up 7 bases and J gave up 1 base; unmatched junction bases: 8. For the CDR3, the DNA is TGTGCCAGCACGACATCTCTAGCGGGGAACACCGGGGAGCTGTTTTTT. It encodes CASTTSLAGNTGELFF.

Only a few counts were recorded for this clonotype. J is TRBJ2-7 and V is TRBV10-2; D is uncertain. Germline CDR1 and CDR2: WSHSY and SAAADI. Trimming left V 2 bases short and J 2 bases short, with 13 bases between. The CDR3 extends over 15 amino acids. This CDR3 is CASSEDHQRPYEQYF. The CDR3 DNA follows: TGCGCCAGCAGTGAGGATCATCAGAGGCCCTACGAGCAGTACTTC.

This clonotype was seen repeatedly, ten times or more. The chain is built from TRBV11-2 and TRBJ2-1; the match to TRBD2 covers 9 bases. The J call is doubtful: the DNA matches TRBJ2-5 better. The germline gives CDR1 SGHAT, CDR2 FQNNGV. The CDR3 totals 16 residues. In DNA form, the CDR3 reads TGTGCCAGCAGCCTCTCCGTAGCGGGAGCTTGGGAGACCCAGTACTTC. Translating gives CASSLSVAGAWETQYF.

This chain joins TRBV6-2 or TRBV6-3 and TRBJ2-1, with 15 bases aligning to TRBD2. V gave up 4 bases and J gave up 14 bases; unmatched junction bases: 6. The CDR3 covers 14 residues. Germline CDR1 reads MNHEY; CDR2 reads SVGEGT. The DNA for the CDR3 is TGTGCCAGCAGTTGGACTAGCGGGAGGGACAAGGAGTTCTTC. It specifies CASSWTSGRDKEFF.